The 22 T cell receptor beta chains given below trace back to one sample, sequenced in a study of PD-1 blockade in mismatch repair-deficient tumors. The assay was immunoSEQ multiplex PCR, and TCRdb's table has in-frame clones only and misses some. This table has around 51,000 clones, roughly 80% appearing once. Sequences were derived from peripheral blood, sampled less than 21 weeks after starting pembrolizumab. The source of these receptors is an adult with mismatch repair-deficient cancer.

This chain uses TRBV5-6 with TRBJ2-2; D might be TRBD2 (5 bases). Trimming stripped 0 bases from V and 4 bases from J, with 10 bases between. CDR3 length: 15 residues. Looked up from germline, CDR1 is SGHDT and CDR2 is YYEEEE. CDR3: CASSLGGVGTGELFF. The CDR3 coding sequence is TGTGCCAGCAGCTTGGGGGGAGTTGGCACCGGGGAGCTGTTTTTT.

This clone was counted between two and nine times. The rearrangement links TRBV5-3 to TRBJ1-2; D unresolved. TRBV5-3 counts as an open reading frame of uncertain function. The CDR3 loop spans 13 amino acids. V gave up 3 bases and J gave up 4 bases, with 10 bases separating them. CDR3 sequence (DNA): TGTGCCAGAAGCTGGGAGGTCGGCTATGGCTACACCTTC. Its translation: CARSWEVGYGYTF.

This clone showed up just once. This chain joins TRBV11-3 and TRBJ2-7; 10 bases match TRBD2. The CDR3 has 14 residues. CDR1 and CDR2 (germline): SGHNT, YENEEA. V was pared by 5 bases and J by 10 bases, with 11 bases of the junction left unmatched. DNA for the CDR3: TGTGCCAGCAGCCCCGGGACTAGCGTCTCCAGTCAGTACTTC. Translating it yields CASSPGTSVSSQYF.

This clone showed up just once. The chain employs TRBV14 and TRBJ2-2; D is perhaps TRBD2 (5 bases). Per germline, CDR1 SGHDN and CDR2 FVKESK. The V and J ends lost 3 bases and 0 bases respectively, with 11 bases between them. The CDR3 loop spans 16 amino acids. The CDR3: CASSQRTATNTGELFF. As DNA, the CDR3 is TGTGCCAGCAGCCAGAGGACTGCTACGAACACCGGGGAGCTGTTTTTT.

The chain links TRBV11-3 to TRBJ2-3; 10 bases match TRBD1. The CDR3 consists of 15 residues. CDR1 and CDR2 from the germline V gene are SGHNT and YENEEA. Trimming cost V 2 bases and J 8 bases; bases outside gene matches: 7. DNA for the CDR3: TGTGCCAGCAGCTTAAGTGGGACAGGGGCTCCTACGCAGTATTTT. Encoded protein: CASSLSGTGAPTQYF. The full variable domain, its missing parts supplied by reference TRBV11-3 and TRBJ2-3, is EAGVVQSPRYKIIEKKQPVAFWCNPISGHNTLYWYLQNLGQGPELLIRYENEEAVDDSQLPKDRFSAERLKGVDSTLKIQPAELGDSAVYLCASSLSGTGAPTQYFGPGTRLTVL.

The rearrangement uses TRBV10-3 and TRBJ2-3, with 9 bases fitting TRBD2. V was pared by 6 bases and J by 5 bases, with 9 bases of the junction left unmatched. CDR1 and CDR2 from the germline V gene are ENHRY and SYGVKD. The CDR3 consists of 15 residues. The CDR3: CAIRIAGAGGDTQYF. For the CDR3, the DNA is TGTGCCATCAGGATAGCGGGGGCCGGGGGAGATACGCAGTATTTT.

This clone was observed a few times. The rearrangement uses TRBV7-9 and TRBJ1-5; D call uncertain. Trimming removed 1 base from V and 5 bases from J, with 3 bases in between. Germline CDR1 reads SEHNR; CDR2 reads FQNEAQ (reference sequence). The CDR3 has 12 residues. The CDR3 bases are TGTGCCAGCAGCTTAGTGGATCAGCCCCAGCATTTT. The encoded protein is CASSLVDQPQHF.

The chain couples TRBV9 to TRBJ1-3; 7 bases match TRBD1. The germline V gene has CDR1 SGDLS and CDR2 YYNGEE. CDR3 length: 15 residues. With 2 bases clipped from V and 1 base from J, the junction kept 3 bases outside the gene matches. CDR3 coding DNA: TGTGCCAGCAGCGTCCAACAGGGGTCTGGAAACACCATATATTTT. As protein: CASSVQQGSGNTIYF.

V is TRBV18 and J is TRBJ2-3, with TRBD1 matching 8 bases. Per germline, CDR1 KGHSH and CDR2 LQKENI. The CDR3 has 16 residues. V was clipped by 3 bases and J by 3 bases; unmatched bases: 8. In nucleotides, the CDR3 is TGTGCCAGCTCACCCGGGGTCCAGGGGGCAACAGATACGCAGTATTTT. This encodes CASSPGVQGATDTQYF.

V is TRBV5-6 and J is TRBJ2-3; D remains ambiguous. Germline V gene lookup returns CDR1 SGHDT and CDR2 YYEEEE. The CDR3 has 13 residues. The V end lost 4 bases, the J end lost 0 bases, and 6 bases lay between the germline ends. CDR3 nucleotide sequence: TGTGCCAGCAGCCCCGCGAGCACAGATACGCAGTATTTT. Translated, it gives CASSPASTDTQYF.

This chain links TRBV5-6 with TRBJ2-7, with no clear D. V was clipped by 4 bases and J by 2 bases, with 7 bases between them. Germline V CDR1 and CDR2: SGHDT, YYEEEE. This CDR3 comprises 12 residues. CDR3 DNA sequence: TGTGCCAGCAGCCGTAGAACCTACGAGCAGTACTTC. Protein sequence: CASSRRTYEQYF.

The CDR3 sequence is CASTFSGGNTGELFF. The CDR3 nucleotides are TGTGCCAGCACCTTTAGCGGGGGAAACACCGGGGAGCTGTTTTTT. The chain has TRBV6-6 and TRBJ2-2; 9 nucleotides agree with TRBD2. The CDR3 has 15 amino acids. J lost 2 bases, V lost 7 bases, and 5 bases had no gene match. The germline V gene encodes CDR1 MNHNY and CDR2 SVGAGI (reference sequence).

The rearrangement joins TRBV2 to TRBJ1-1; possible D gene TRBD1, 5 bases. CDR1 and CDR2 (germline): SNHLY, FYNNEI. The germline V and J ends were trimmed by 4 bases and 5 bases, with 11 bases remaining between them. This CDR3 has 13 residues. The CDR3 loop is CASSGKGRTEAFF. For the CDR3, the DNA is TGTGCCAGCAGTGGGAAGGGGAGGACTGAAGCTTTCTTT.

The chain uses TRBV4-3 and TRBJ1-2; possible D gene TRBD1, 5 bases. Germline V CDR1 and CDR2: LGHNA, YSLEER. CDR3 length: 14 amino acids. V dropped 0 bases and J dropped 6 bases, with 11 bases sitting between them. CDR3 sequence (DNA): TGCGCCAGCAGCCAAGATGGGACCGCCAATGGCTACACCTTC. Translated, it gives CASSQDGTANGYTF.

The chain has TRBV7-2 and TRBJ1-2, with TRBD1 matching over 12 bases. Germline V gene sequence: CDR1 SGHTA, CDR2 FQGNSA. J was trimmed by 6 bases and V by 2 bases; bases with no gene match: 16. The CDR3 totals 19 residues. CDR3 amino acids: CASSLTSRDRGLTRDGYTF. In nucleotides, the CDR3 is TGTGCCAGCAGCTTAACTTCCCGGGACAGGGGGCTTACTAGGGATGGCTACACCTTC. The full variable domain, rest sourced from reference TRBV7-2 and TRBJ1-2, is GAGVSQSPSNKVTEKGKDVELRCDPISGHTALYWYRQSLGQGLEFLIYFQGNSAPDKSGLPSDRFSAERTGGSVSTLTIQRTQQEDSAVYLCASSLTSRDRGLTRDGYTFGSGTRLTVV.

The V call is TRBV7-2, the J call TRBJ2-5; perhaps D is TRBD1 or TRBD2 (6 bases each). Germline V gene sequence: CDR1 SGHTA, CDR2 FQGNSA. The CDR3 is 16 residues long. Trimming cost V 1 base and J 5 bases, with 17 bases left between them. CDR3 residues: CASSLGAGTKVETQYF. The CDR3 DNA follows: TGTGCCAGCAGCTTAGGGGCGGGGACAAAGGTGGAGACCCAGTACTTC.

V gene TRBV7-8 combines with J gene TRBJ2-2; TRBD2 is a possible D gene (6 bases). The germline V and J ends were trimmed by 5 bases and 0 bases, with 13 bases remaining between them. Germline V gives CDR1 SGHVS, CDR2 FQNEAQ. The CDR3 runs 16 residues. CDR3 loop: CASSPIGTANTGELFF. DNA of the CDR3: TGTGCCAGCAGCCCTATCGGGACTGCGAACACCGGGGAGCTGTTTTTT.

The V call is TRBV18, the J call TRBJ2-1; D possibly uses TRBD1 or TRBD2 (7 bases each). Germline assignment: CDR1 KGHSH and CDR2 LQKENI. The CDR3 runs 16 residues. The ends were cut back, 2 bases at V and 6 bases at J, with 17 bases in the middle. The CDR3, as DNA: TGTGCCAGCTCACCAGGAGTCAGGGGGGGGCTCAATGAGCAGTTCTTC. The encoded protein is CASSPGVRGGLNEQFF.

The chain recombines TRBV6-1 with TRBJ1-4; TRBD1 matches at 7 bases. The J segment lost 5 bases and the V segment lost 8 bases, leaving 5 bases of the junction unmatched. The CDR3 loop spans 13 amino acids. Germline-derived CDR1 and CDR2 are MNHNS and SASEGT. The CDR3: CASETDRNEKLFF. DNA of the CDR3: TGTGCCAGCGAAACGGACAGGAATGAAAAACTGTTTTTT.

The rearrangement links TRBV29-1 to TRBJ1-4; 7 nucleotides align to TRBD1. CDR1 and CDR2 from the germline V gene are SQVTM and ANQGSEA. V was pared by 7 bases and J by 6 bases, with 8 bases of the junction left unmatched. The CDR3 runs 13 residues. The CDR3 nucleotides are TGCAGCGCCAGGGGGGGGCGTGATGAAAAACTGTTTTTT. Translating gives CSARGGRDEKLFF.

The chain couples TRBV6-5 to TRBJ2-1; 8 nucleotides align to TRBD2. The CDR3 runs 13 residues. Germline V gene lookup returns CDR1 MNHEY and CDR2 SVGAGI. V gave up 6 bases and J gave up 6 bases; unmatched junction bases: 4. The CDR3 nucleotides read TGTGCCAGCAGGAGTACTAGCGGCAATGAGCAGTTCTTC. It specifies CASRSTSGNEQFF.

The V call is TRBV19, the J call TRBJ2-1; D may be TRBD1 (6 bases). This CDR3 spans 14 amino acids. With 3 bases removed from V and 9 bases from J, the gap between germline ends came to 15 bases. The germline CDR1 and CDR2 sequences are LNHDA and SQIVND (reference sequence). The CDR3 DNA reads as TGTGCCAGTAGTATTCAGGGGTGGGCCGCTGAGCAGTTCTTC. Translating it yields CASSIQGWAAEQFF.